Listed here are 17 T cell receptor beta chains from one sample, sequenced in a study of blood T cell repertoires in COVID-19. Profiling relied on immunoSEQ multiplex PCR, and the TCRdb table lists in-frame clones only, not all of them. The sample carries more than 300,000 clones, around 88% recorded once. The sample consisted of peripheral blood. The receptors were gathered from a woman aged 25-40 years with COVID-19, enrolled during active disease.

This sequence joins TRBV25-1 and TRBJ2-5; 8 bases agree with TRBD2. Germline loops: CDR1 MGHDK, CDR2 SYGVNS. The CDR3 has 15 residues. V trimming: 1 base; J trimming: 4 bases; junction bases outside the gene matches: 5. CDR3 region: CASSELAGLPETQYF. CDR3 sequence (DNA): TGTGCCAGCAGTGAATTAGCGGGGCTCCCAGAGACCCAGTACTTC.

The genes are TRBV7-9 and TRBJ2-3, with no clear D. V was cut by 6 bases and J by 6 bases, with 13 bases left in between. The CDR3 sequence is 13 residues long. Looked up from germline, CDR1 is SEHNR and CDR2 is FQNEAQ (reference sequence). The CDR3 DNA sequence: TGTGCCAGCAGGTCTCAGGTCGCCGATACGCAGTATTTT. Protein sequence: CASRSQVADTQYF.

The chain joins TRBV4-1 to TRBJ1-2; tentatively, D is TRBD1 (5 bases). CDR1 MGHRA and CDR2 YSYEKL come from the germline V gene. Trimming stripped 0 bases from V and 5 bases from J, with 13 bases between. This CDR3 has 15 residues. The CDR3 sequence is CASSQERGVGYGYTF. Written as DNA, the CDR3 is TGCGCCAGCAGCCAAGAACGGGGGGTTGGATATGGCTACACCTTC.

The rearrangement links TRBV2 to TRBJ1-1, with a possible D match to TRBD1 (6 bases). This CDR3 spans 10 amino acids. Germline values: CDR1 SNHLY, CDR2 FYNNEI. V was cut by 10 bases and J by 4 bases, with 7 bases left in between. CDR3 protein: CAMGATEAFF. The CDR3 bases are TGTGCCATGGGGGCCACTGAAGCTTTCTTT.

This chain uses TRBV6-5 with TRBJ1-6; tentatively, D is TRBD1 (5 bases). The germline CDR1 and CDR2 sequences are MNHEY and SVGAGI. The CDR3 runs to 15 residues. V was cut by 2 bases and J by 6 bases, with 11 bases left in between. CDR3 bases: TGTGCCAGCAGTTACGACAGACACCGTAATTCACCCCTCCACTTT. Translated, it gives CASSYDRHRNSPLHF.

The CDR3 sequence is CASSQGPGSLHF. The CDR3 DNA is TGTGCCAGCAGCCAAGGGCCCGGGTCTCTTCACTTT. The chain is built from TRBV3-1 (or the pseudogene TRBV3-2) and TRBJ1-6; D not resolved. The CDR3 spans 12 residues. V was clipped by 1 base and J by 19 bases, with 14 bases between them. Germline V gene lookup returns CDR1 LGHDT and CDR2 YNNKEL (reference sequence).

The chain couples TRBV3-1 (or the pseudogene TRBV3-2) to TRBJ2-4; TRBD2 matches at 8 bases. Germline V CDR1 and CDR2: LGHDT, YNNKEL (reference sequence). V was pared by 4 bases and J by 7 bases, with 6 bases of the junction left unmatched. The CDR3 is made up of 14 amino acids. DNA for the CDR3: TGTGCCAGCAGCCCCCAGACTAGCGTGAACATTCAGTACTTC. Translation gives CASSPQTSVNIQYF.

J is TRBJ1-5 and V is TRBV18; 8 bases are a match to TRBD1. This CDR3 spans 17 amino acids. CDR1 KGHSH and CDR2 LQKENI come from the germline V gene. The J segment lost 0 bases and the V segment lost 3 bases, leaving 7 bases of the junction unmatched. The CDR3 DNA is TGTGCCAGCTCACCGATCCCAGGACAGGGTAGCAATCAGCCCCAGCATTTT. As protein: CASSPIPGQGSNQPQHF.

This CDR3 is CASSSGTRYSPLHF. Here the CDR3 DNA reads TGTGCCAGCAGTTCCGGGACACGATATTCACCCCTCCACTTT. V and J are TRBV27 and TRBJ1-6, with D possibly being TRBD1 (6 bases). The ends were cut back, 4 bases at V and 8 bases at J, with 12 bases in the middle. Germline CDR1 reads MNHEY; CDR2 reads SMNVEV (reference sequence). The CDR3 totals 14 residues.

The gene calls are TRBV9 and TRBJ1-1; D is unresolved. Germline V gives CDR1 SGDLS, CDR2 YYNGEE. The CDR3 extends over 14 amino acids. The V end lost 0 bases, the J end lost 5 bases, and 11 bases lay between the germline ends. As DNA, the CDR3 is TGTGCCAGCAGCGTAGCACCTGGGAGTACTGAAGCTTTCTTT. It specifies CASSVAPGSTEAFF.

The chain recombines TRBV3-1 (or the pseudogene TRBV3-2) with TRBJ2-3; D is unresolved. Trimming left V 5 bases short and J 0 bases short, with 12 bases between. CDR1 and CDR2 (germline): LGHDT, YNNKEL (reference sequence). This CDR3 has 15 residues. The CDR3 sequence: CASSSLLGSTDTQYF. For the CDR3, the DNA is TGTGCCAGCAGCTCCCTACTCGGGAGCACAGATACGCAGTATTTT.

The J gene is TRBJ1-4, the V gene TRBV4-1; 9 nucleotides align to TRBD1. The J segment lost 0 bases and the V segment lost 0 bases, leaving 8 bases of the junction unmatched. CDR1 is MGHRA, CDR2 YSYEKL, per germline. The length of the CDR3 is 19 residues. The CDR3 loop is CASSQEGQGRGPTNEKLFF. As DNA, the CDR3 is TGCGCCAGCAGCCAAGAGGGACAGGGAAGGGGTCCAACTAATGAAAAACTGTTTTTT.

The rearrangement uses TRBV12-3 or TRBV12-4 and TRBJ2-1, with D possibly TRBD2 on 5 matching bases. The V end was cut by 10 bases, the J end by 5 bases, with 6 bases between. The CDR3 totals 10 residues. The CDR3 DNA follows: TGTGCCACCGGGGACAATGAGCAGTTCTTC. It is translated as CATGDNEQFF.

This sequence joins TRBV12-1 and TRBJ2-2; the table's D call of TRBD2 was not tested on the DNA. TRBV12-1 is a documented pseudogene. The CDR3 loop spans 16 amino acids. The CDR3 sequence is CASSQGGAFNTGELFF. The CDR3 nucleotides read TGTGCCAGCAGCCAAGGGGGGGCCTTTAACACCGGGGAGCTGTTTTTT.

CDR3 amino acids: CAIREDDRHVGANVLTF. CDR3 sequence (DNA): TGTGCCATCAGGGAGGACGATCGACACGTAGGGGCCAACGTCCTGACTTTC. The chain couples TRBV10-3 to TRBJ2-6; weak D call: TRBD2 (5 bases). V was clipped by 6 bases and J by 4 bases, with 19 bases between them. The germline V gene encodes CDR1 ENHRY and CDR2 SYGVKD. The CDR3 has 17 amino acids.

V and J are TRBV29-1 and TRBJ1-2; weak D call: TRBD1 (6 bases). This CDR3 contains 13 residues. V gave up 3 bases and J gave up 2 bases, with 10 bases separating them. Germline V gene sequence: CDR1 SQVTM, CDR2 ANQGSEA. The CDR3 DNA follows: TGCAGCGTTGATAAGGGGGACAACTATGGCTACACCTTC. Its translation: CSVDKGDNYGYTF. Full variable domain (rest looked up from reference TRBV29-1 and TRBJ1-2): SAVISQKPSRDICQRGTSLTIQCQVDSQVTMMFWYRQQPGQSLTLIATANQGSEATYESGFVIDKFPISRPNLTFSTLTVSNMSPEDSSIYLCSVDKGDNYGYTFGSGTRLTVV.

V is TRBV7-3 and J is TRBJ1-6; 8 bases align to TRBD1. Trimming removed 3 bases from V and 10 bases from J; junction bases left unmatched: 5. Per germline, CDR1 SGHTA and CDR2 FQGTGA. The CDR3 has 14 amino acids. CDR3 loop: CASSFGQGGSPLHF. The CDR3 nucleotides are TGTGCCAGCAGCTTCGGACAGGGCGGCTCACCCCTCCACTTT.